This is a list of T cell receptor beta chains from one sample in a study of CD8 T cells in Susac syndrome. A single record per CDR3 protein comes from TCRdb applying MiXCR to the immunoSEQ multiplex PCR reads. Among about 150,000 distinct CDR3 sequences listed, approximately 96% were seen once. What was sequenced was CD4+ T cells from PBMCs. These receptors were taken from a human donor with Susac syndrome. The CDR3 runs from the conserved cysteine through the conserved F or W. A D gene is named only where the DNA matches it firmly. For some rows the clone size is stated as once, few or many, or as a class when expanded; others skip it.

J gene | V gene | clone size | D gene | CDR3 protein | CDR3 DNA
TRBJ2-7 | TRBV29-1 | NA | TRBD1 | CSAGTGDYEQYF | TGCAGCGCCGGGACAGGGGACTACGAGCAGTACTTC
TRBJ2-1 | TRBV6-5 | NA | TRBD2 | CASSPSGGWGFF | TGTGCCAGCAGTCCTAGCGGGGGGTGGGGGTTCTTC
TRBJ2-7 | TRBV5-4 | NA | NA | CASSSGPPSYEQYF | TGTGCCAGCAGCTCGGGACCACCCTCCTACGAGCAGTACTTC
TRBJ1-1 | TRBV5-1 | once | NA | CASRVTVNTEAFF | TGCGCCAGCAGAGTTACAGTGAACACTGAAGCTTTCTTT
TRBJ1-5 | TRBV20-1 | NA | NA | CSARVGADQPQHF | TGCAGTGCTAGAGTAGGGGCGGATCAGCCCCAGCATTTT
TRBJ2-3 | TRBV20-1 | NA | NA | CSARVGEDTQYF | TGCAGTGCTAGAGTCGGGGAGGATACGCAGTATTTT
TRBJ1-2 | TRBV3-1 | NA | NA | CASSQGQEYGYTF | TGTGCCAGCAGCCAAGGACAGGAGTATGGCTACACCTTC
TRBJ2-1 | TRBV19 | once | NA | CASTHRAHDEQFF | TGTGCCAGTACTCATAGGGCACACGATGAGCAGTTCTTC
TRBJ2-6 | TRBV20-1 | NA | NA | CSARVVFGSGANVLTF | TGCAGTGCTAGAGTTGTGTTCGGCTCTGGGGCCAACGTCCTGACTTTC
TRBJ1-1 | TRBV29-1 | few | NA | CSGGRNTEAFF | TGCAGCGGGGGGCGGAACACTGAAGCTTTCTTT